This section outlines one TCR beta chain sequence together with its context. The CDR3 spans 16 residues. CDR1 and CDR2 from the germline V gene are SGHKS and YYEKEE (reference sequence). Deletions cut 0 bases from V and 2 bases from J, with 13 bases between. TCRdb re-analysed the 5' RACE reads in MiXCR, keeping a single row per CDR3 protein. The table shows some 350,000 distinct CDR3 sequences, with 3% to 4.5% occurring only once. This entry comes from a study of T cells after yellow fever vaccination. Study-level background: The SMART-Seq v4 Ultra Low Input method served to prepare the low-cell-number fractions.

This receptor was identified in a young man who received the YFV17D yellow fever vaccine. Sequencing was performed on PBMCs, taken 5 days after the yellow fever booster vaccination. This rearrangement joins TRBV5-5 to TRBJ2-3; D might be TRBD2 (6 bases). The CDR3 spells CASSLARRGFTDTQYF. CDR3 bases: TGTGCCAGCAGCTTGGCTAGGCGGGGATTCACAGATACGCAGTATTTT.